In this sample, the clone carrying this T cell receptor beta chain turned up a few times. Its matching antigen is unknown. TCRdb independently ran MiXCR on the 5' RACE reads; one entry per CDR3 protein. The data show 750,000 to 850,000 distinct CDR3 sequences, roughly 10% seen once. The sample is drawn from a study of CD8 T cells in ankylosing spondylitis. Study observations and caveats: Among TCR beta sequences, a motif of several highly homologous variants appeared characteristic of ankylosing spondylitis blood. In peripheral blood, disease-linked CD8+ clones occurred at relatively low frequencies. A subset of motif variants has previously been described in the synovial fluid and blood of reactive arthritis.

Sequenced sample: blood, either unsorted or a sorted T cell fraction (not recorded which). The sequence came from a male donor with ankylosing spondylitis.

CDR3 protein: CASRSIGGPNYGYTF. The CDR3 DNA reads TGTGCCAGCAGGTCGATAGGGGGACCTAACTATGGCTACACCTTC. The chain is built from TRBV9 and TRBJ1-2; possible D gene TRBD1, 6 bases. V was shortened by 5 bases and J by 0 bases, with 14 bases between the two germline ends. The germline V gene encodes CDR1 SGDLS and CDR2 YYNGEE. This CDR3 contains 15 residues.